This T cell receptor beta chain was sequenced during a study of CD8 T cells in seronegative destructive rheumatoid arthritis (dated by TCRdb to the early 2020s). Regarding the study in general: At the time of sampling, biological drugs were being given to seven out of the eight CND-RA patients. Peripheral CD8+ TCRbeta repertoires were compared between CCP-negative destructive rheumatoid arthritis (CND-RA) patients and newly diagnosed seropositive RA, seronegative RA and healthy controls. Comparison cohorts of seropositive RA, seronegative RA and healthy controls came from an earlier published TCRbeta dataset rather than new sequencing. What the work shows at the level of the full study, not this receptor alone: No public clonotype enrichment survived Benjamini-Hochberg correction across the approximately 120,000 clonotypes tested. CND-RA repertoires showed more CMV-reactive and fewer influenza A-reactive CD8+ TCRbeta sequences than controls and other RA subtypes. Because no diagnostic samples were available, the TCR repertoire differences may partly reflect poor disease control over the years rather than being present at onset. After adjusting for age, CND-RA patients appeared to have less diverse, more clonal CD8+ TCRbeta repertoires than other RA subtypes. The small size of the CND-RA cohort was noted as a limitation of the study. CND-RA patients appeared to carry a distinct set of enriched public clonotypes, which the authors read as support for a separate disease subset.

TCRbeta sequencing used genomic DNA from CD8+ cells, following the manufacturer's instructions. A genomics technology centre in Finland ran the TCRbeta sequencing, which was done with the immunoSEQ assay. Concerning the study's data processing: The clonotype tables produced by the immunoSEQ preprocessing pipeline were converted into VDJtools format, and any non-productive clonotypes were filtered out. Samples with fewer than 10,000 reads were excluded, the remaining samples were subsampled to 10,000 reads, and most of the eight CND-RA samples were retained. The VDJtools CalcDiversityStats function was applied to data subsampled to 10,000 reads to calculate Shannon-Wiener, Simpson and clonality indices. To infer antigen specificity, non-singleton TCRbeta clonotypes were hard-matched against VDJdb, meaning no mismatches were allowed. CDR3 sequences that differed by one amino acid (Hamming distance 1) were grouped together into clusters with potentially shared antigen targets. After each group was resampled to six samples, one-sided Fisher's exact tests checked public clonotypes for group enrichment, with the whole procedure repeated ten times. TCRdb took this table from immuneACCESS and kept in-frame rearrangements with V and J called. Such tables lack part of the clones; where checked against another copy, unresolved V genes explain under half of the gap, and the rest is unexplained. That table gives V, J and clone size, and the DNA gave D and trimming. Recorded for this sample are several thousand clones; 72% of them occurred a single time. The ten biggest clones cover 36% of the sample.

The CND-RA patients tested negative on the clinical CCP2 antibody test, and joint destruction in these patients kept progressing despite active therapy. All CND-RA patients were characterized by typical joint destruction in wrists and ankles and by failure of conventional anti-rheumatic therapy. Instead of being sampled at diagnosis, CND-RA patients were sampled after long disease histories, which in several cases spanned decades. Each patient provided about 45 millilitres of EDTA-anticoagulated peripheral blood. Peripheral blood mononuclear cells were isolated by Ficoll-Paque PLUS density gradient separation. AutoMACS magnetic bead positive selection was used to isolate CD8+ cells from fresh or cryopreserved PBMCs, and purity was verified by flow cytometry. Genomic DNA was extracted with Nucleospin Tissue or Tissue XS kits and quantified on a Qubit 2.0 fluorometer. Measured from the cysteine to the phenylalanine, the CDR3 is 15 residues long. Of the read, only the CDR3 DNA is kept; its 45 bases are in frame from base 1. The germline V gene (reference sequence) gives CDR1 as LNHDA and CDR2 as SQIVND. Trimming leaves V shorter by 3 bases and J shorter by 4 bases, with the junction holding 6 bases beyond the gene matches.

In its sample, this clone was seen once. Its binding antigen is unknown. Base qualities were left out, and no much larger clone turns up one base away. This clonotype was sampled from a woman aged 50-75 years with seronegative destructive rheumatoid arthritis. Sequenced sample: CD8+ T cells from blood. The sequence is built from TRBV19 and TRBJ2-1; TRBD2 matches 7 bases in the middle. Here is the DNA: TGTGCCAGTAGTATCGGGCTAGCGGCTTACAATGAGCAGTTCTTC. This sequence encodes CASSIGLAAYNEQFF.